This is a list of T cell receptor beta chains from one sample in a study of blood T cells in healthy people across ages. TCRdb re-called the 5' RACE reads with MiXCR, one entry per CDR3 protein. In the table there are around 1,600,000 distinct CDR3 sequences, approximately 42% of which are singletons. Sequenced sample: blood. These receptors originate from a young woman in good health. Each CDR3 is given without its conserved first and last residue.

j_call v_call cdr3_aa
TRBJ2-5 TRBV20-1 SASGTGRKTQY
TRBJ1-2 TRBV7-2 ASSLVQGYGYT
TRBJ1-1 TRBV5-1 ASSLQSLSGEAF
TRBJ1-6 TRBV12-3/TRBV12-4 ASSLRGSPLH
- TRBV6-2/TRBV6-3 ASSLSAGHYNEQY
- TRBV5-1 ASSLEGQLGEQY
TRBJ2-5 TRBV2 ASSPPGTPEQY
TRBJ1-4 TRBV9 ASSGPFDEKLF
TRBJ2-4 TRBV18 ASSPLGTGAKNIRY
TRBJ2-7 TRBV7-9 ASSLAAASELFYEQY
TRBJ1-2 TRBV20-1 SASSSSKTVTGYT
TRBJ2-1 TRBV27 ASNSFSYNEQF
TRBJ1-2 TRBV10-3 AIRVTENYGYT
TRBJ1-2 TRBV4-1 ASSYTGGYT
TRBJ2-3 TRBV20-1 SASWSGQRHTQY
TRBJ1-2 TRBV29-1 SVADRDGYT
TRBJ2-7 TRBV28 ASSLFGGASSYEQY
TRBJ2-7 TRBV20-1 SARPNQDSASYEQY
TRBJ2-3 TRBV7-2 ASNKRGPTDTQY
TRBJ1-5 TRBV7-2 ASNFVGGRGQPQH
TRBJ2-3 TRBV11-2 ASSRGFFSTDTQY
TRBJ2-3 TRBV9 ASSVGTHRGSDTQY
TRBJ2-7 TRBV28 ASSSGLHLRGPQY
TRBJ1-1 TRBV29-1 SVGGGVSTEAF
TRBJ2-1 TRBV29-1 SVEGPDHYNEQF
TRBJ2-3 TRBV4-1 ASSQVAAGTQY
TRBJ2-4 TRBV12-3/TRBV12-4 ASSQGGLNIQY
TRBJ2-2 TRBV28 ASSLGSGSVGELF
TRBJ2-7 TRBV28 ASMAGEGYEQY
TRBJ1-1 TRBV29-1 SATKGGVPNTEAF
TRBJ1-1 TRBV5-1 ASSDRTGMNTEAF
TRBJ2-7 TRBV7-2 ASSPMVALAYEQY
TRBJ2-3 TRBV5-5 ASSSGQGHSTDTQY
TRBJ1-1 TRBV27 ASSQRQGPMNTEAF
TRBJ2-7 TRBV4-3 ASSQEVAVTYEQY
TRBJ2-1 TRBV20-1 SASRDTYNEQF
TRBJ1-2 TRBV28 TSSSGTLYGYT
TRBJ2-7 TRBV6-2/TRBV6-3 ASSPGRMPYEQY
TRBJ1-5 TRBV6-2/TRBV6-3 ASSYTGIDQPQH
TRBJ2-5 TRBV30 AWSPPYSVMETQY
TRBJ1-1 TRBV15 ATSRDVRGTSTEAF
TRBJ2-1 TRBV20-1 SAISGRNYEQF
TRBJ2-3 TRBV20-1 SAAGTRTDTQY
TRBJ2-7 TRBV29-1 SVRGRQTHNHEQY
TRBJ2-3 TRBV11-2 ASSLDRVRVDTQY
TRBJ1-1 TRBV9 ASSAPPLNTEAF
TRBJ1-4 TRBV7-9 ASSLRGSSNEKLF
TRBJ2-1 TRBV6-5 ASRWGTGGAQF
TRBJ1-6 TRBV28 ASSARVGNSPLH
TRBJ2-7 TRBV7-2 ASSFFRAYEQY
- TRBV12-5 ASGLTATGEDEQY
TRBJ2-5 TRBV7-2 ASSLEVQGKEQY